This passage covers 30 T cell receptor beta chains from one sample sequenced in a study of blood T cell repertoires in COVID-19. Only in-frame clones appear in the TCRdb table, and some are missing; sequencing was by immunoSEQ multiplex PCR. This sample carries about 400,000 clones, 88% of them seen once, and the ten largest clones take around 2.1%. Material: PBMCs or T cells enriched from blood (not recorded which). These receptors all stem from a middle-aged woman with acute COVID-19.

V usage is TRBV11-3 and J usage is TRBJ2-2, with 9 bases fitting TRBD1. This CDR3 is 13 amino acids long. V shed 5 bases and J 6 bases; nucleotides not matched to a gene: 1. CDR1 SGHNT and CDR2 YENEEA come from the germline V gene. The CDR3 nucleotides read TGTGCCAGCAGCCGACAGGGGGCCGGGGAGCTGTTTTTT. Its protein is CASSRQGAGELFF. The full variable domain, in which reference TRBV11-3 and TRBJ2-2 provide the parts outside the CDR3, is EAGVVQSPRYKIIEKKQPVAFWCNPISGHNTLYWYLQNLGQGPELLIRYENEEAVDDSQLPKDRFSAERLKGVDSTLKIQPAELGDSAVYLCASSRQGAGELFFGEGSRLTVL.

The CDR3 protein is CAWSVFSGSYNEQFF. For the CDR3, the DNA is TGTGCCTGGAGTGTATTCAGCGGGAGTTACAATGAGCAGTTCTTC. The J gene is TRBJ2-1, the V gene TRBV30, with TRBD2 identical over 8 bases. Germline V CDR1 and CDR2: GTSNPN, SVGIG (reference sequence). V lost 0 bases, J lost 4 bases, and 5 bases stayed unmatched. The CDR3 has 15 amino acids.

This chain joins TRBV5-4 and TRBJ2-5; TRBD1 matches 10 bases. J was trimmed by 5 bases and V by 3 bases; bases with no gene match: 4. CDR1 is SGHNT, CDR2 YYREEE, per germline (reference sequence). CDR3 length: 14 amino acids. In DNA, the CDR3 is TGTGCCAGCAGCTACGGGACAGGGGACGAGACCCAGTACTTC. Residues: CASSYGTGDETQYF. The variable domain in full, with the rest retrieved from reference TRBV5-4 and TRBJ2-5, is ETGVTQSPTHLIKTRGQQVTLRCSSQSGHNTVSWYQQALGQGPQFIFQYYREEENGRGNFPPRFSGLQFPNYSSELNVNALELDDSALYLCASSYGTGDETQYFGPGTRLLVL.

This sequence joins TRBV4-1 and TRBJ2-7, with D perhaps matching TRBD2 (5 bases). The germline V gene encodes CDR1 MGHRA and CDR2 YSYEKL. Trimming stripped 0 bases from V and 3 bases from J, with 15 bases between. The CDR3 sequence is 16 residues long. CDR3 sequence (DNA): TGCGCCAGCAGCCAAGATCGGGTTTATCGGGGCTACGAGCAGTACTTC. Amino acids: CASSQDRVYRGYEQYF.

The chain has TRBV5-5 and TRBJ1-1; D remains ambiguous. The CDR3 has 11 amino acids. Trimming cost V 0 bases and J 10 bases, with 7 bases left between them. Germline CDR1 and CDR2: SGHKS and YYEKEE (reference sequence). CDR3 bases: TGTGCCAGCAGCTTGGCCAGAACAGCTTTCTTT. Protein: CASSLARTAFF.

The gene calls are TRBV6-5 and TRBJ2-3; D is perhaps TRBD2 (6 bases). CDR1 is MNHEY, CDR2 SVGAGI, per germline. The CDR3 has 13 amino acids. V lost 7 bases and J 2 bases, leaving 10 bases between the germline ends. The CDR3 is CASTDYHTDTQYF. CDR3 DNA sequence: TGTGCCAGCACGGACTATCACACAGATACGCAGTATTTT.

V is TRBV5-1 and J is TRBJ1-1; D is ambiguous. V was cut by 0 bases and J by 1 base, with 7 bases left in between. CDR1 is SGHRS and CDR2 is YFSETQ in the germline V gene. This CDR3 spans 14 amino acids. The CDR3 spells CASSLERKNTEAFF. For the CDR3, the DNA is TGCGCCAGCAGCTTGGAGCGCAAGAACACTGAAGCTTTCTTT.

V gene TRBV11-2 combines with J gene TRBJ1-1; maybe TRBD1 (5 bases). Germline CDR1 reads SGHAT; CDR2 reads FQNNGV. Trimming removed 5 bases at V and 6 bases at J, with 16 bases between. The CDR3 loop spans 14 amino acids. The CDR3, as DNA: TGTGCCAGCAGCCTCGGACACCCATTCGCTGAAGCTTTCTTT. This codes for CASSLGHPFAEAFF.

The chain is built from TRBV7-8 and TRBJ1-5; TRBD1 agrees at 7 bases. The CDR3 is made up of 14 amino acids. With V trimmed by 1 base and J by 6 bases, 3 bases remained unmatched. The germline V gene has CDR1 SGHVS and CDR2 FQNEAQ. CDR3 in amino acids: CASSLGQGGQPQHF. CDR3 coding DNA: TGTGCCAGCAGCTTAGGACAGGGAGGTCAGCCCCAGCATTTT. Looking up the rest from reference TRBV7-8 and TRBJ1-5 gives the full variable domain: GAGVSQSPRYKVAKRGQDVALRCDPISGHVSLFWYQQALGQGPEFLTYFQNEAQLDKSGLPSDRFFAERPEGSVSTLKIQRTQQEDSAVYLCASSLGQGGQPQHFGDGTRLSIL.

This clone was seen just once. V usage is TRBV29-1 and J usage is TRBJ1-1, with TRBD1 identical over 7 bases. V trimming: 1 base; J trimming: 5 bases; junction bases outside the gene matches: 4. CDR3 length equals 13 residues. CDR1 and CDR2 (germline): SQVTM, ANQGSEA. In nucleotides, the CDR3 is TGCAGCGTTGAAGTTGGCAGGGGGACTGAAGCTTTCTTT. Protein sequence: CSVEVGRGTEAFF.

This clone appeared once. The chain has TRBV24-1 and TRBJ2-3; 15 nucleotides align to TRBD2. Per the germline V gene, CDR1 is KGHDR and CDR2 is SFDVKD. Losses at the gene ends were 4 bases for V and 6 bases for J; bases not matched to a gene: 4. CDR3 size: 16 residues. CDR3 region: CATSDRTSGGADTQYF. The CDR3 DNA sequence: TGTGCCACCAGTGACCGGACTAGCGGGGGGGCCGATACGCAGTATTTT.

This chain connects TRBV5-5 to TRBJ1-2; 7 nucleotides agree with TRBD1. This CDR3 spans 15 amino acids. The germline V gene has CDR1 SGHKS and CDR2 YYEKEE (reference sequence). The V segment lost 0 bases and the J segment 4 bases; nucleotides outside the gene matches: 6. The CDR3 is CASSLEGQWTYGYTF. In DNA form, the CDR3 reads TGTGCCAGCAGCTTGGAGGGACAGTGGACCTATGGCTACACCTTC.

This clone was picked up one time. V gene TRBV25-1 combines with J gene TRBJ1-1, with no clear D. Per the germline V gene, CDR1 is MGHDK and CDR2 is SYGVNS. The CDR3 is 13 residues long. V gave up 3 bases and J gave up 2 bases, with 7 bases separating them. The CDR3 sequence: CASSEWQNTEAFF. DNA for the CDR3: TGTGCCAGCAGTGAGTGGCAAAACACTGAAGCTTTCTTT.

The V call is TRBV18, the J call TRBJ1-6; D is possibly TRBD1 (5 bases). Germline lookup yields CDR1 KGHSH and CDR2 LQKENI. V gave up 4 bases and J gave up 10 bases, with 17 bases separating them. This CDR3 has 15 amino acids. CDR3 in amino acids: CASSRDAKTESPLHF. In nucleotides, the CDR3 is TGTGCCAGCTCACGAGACGCGAAGACAGAGTCACCCCTCCACTTT.

The chain couples TRBV27 to TRBJ2-5, with TRBD2 matching 12 bases. Germline-derived CDR1 and CDR2 are MNHEY and SMNVEV (reference sequence). Trimming cost V 5 bases and J 4 bases; bases outside gene matches: 20. The CDR3 totals 20 residues. The chain's CDR3 is CASSRYGLAGRQGNIETQYF. In DNA form, the CDR3 reads TGTGCCAGCAGTAGATATGGACTAGCGGGGAGACAGGGGAACATAGAGACCCAGTACTTC.

This clone came up once. The chain combines TRBV5-1 with TRBJ2-5; D may be TRBD2 (6 bases). Trimming removed 5 bases at V and 3 bases at J, with 11 bases between. Germline loops: CDR1 SGHRS, CDR2 YFSETQ. The CDR3 is 13 residues long. The CDR3 sequence: CASSRGWEETQYF. CDR3 DNA sequence: TGCGCCAGCAGTCGGGGGTGGGAAGAGACCCAGTACTTC.

The rearrangement uses TRBV3-1 (or the pseudogene TRBV3-2) and TRBJ2-3; 11 bases line up with TRBD2. CDR3 length equals 19 residues. From germline, CDR1 is LGHDT and CDR2 YNNKEL (reference sequence). V lost 4 bases to trimming and J lost 2 bases; unmatched junction nucleotides: 14. The CDR3 nucleotides read TGTGCCAGCAGCCCAGGTAGCGGGGGGGCCCCCAGTTCCACAGATACGCAGTATTTT. Amino acids: CASSPGSGGAPSSTDTQYF.

This clone was found once. CDR3 coding DNA: TGTGCCAGCAGCTCCGGGGCAGATACGCAGTATTTT. This translates into CASSSGADTQYF. This chain uses TRBV13 with TRBJ2-3; the D gene is possibly TRBD2 (5 bases). Per the germline V gene, CDR1 is PRHDT and CDR2 is FYEKMQ (reference sequence). The CDR3 is made up of 12 amino acids. The V and J ends lost 4 bases and 4 bases respectively, with 6 bases between them.

The chain carries TRBV4-1 and TRBJ2-5; D uncertain. The V and J ends lost 0 bases and 4 bases respectively, with 6 bases between them. From germline, CDR1 is MGHRA and CDR2 YSYEKL. This CDR3 has 13 residues. Here the CDR3 reads CASSQDHSETQYF. The CDR3 bases are TGCGCCAGCAGCCAAGACCATTCAGAGACCCAGTACTTC.

This chain connects TRBV9 to TRBJ2-3; 9 nucleotides line up with TRBD1. The J segment lost 6 bases and the V segment lost 3 bases, leaving 2 bases of the junction unmatched. From germline, CDR1 is SGDLS and CDR2 YYNGEE. CDR3 length: 13 residues. The CDR3 protein is CASSDRGRDTQYF. CDR3 bases: TGTGCCAGCAGCGACAGGGGGCGGGATACGCAGTATTTT.

The chain recombines TRBV6-1 with TRBJ1-5, with TRBD1 matching over 7 bases. This CDR3 contains 16 residues. Trimming at V came to 2 bases and at J to 3 bases, leaving 7 bases not matched to a gene. Germline CDR1 MNHNS, CDR2 SASEGT. CDR3: CASSETQGLINQPQHF. In DNA, the CDR3 is TGTGCCAGCAGTGAAACACAGGGGTTAATCAATCAGCCCCAGCATTTT.

This rearrangement joins TRBV11-3 to TRBJ1-1; possible D gene TRBD1, 5 bases. V lost 5 bases and J lost 2, with 12 bases in between. The length of the CDR3 is 14 residues. The germline gives CDR1 SGHNT, CDR2 YENEEA. CDR3: CASSPPGGNTEAFF. The CDR3 DNA is TGTGCCAGCAGCCCACCCGGGGGTAACACTGAAGCTTTCTTT.

The sample holds one count of this clone. This sequence joins TRBV11-2 and TRBJ2-3; 8 bases align to TRBD2. Trimming took 5 bases from V and 3 from J; bases not matched to a gene: 13. This CDR3 has 17 amino acids. CDR1 and CDR2 from the germline V gene are SGHAT and FQNNGV. The CDR3 spells CASSPRGPGGATDTQYF. CDR3 bases: TGTGCCAGCAGCCCCAGGGGCCCCGGGGGGGCAACAGATACGCAGTATTTT. The variable domain in full, with the rest retrieved from reference TRBV11-2 and TRBJ2-3, is EAGVAQSPRYKIIEKRQSVAFWCNPISGHATLYWYQQILGQGPKLLIQFQNNGVVDDSQLPKDRFSAERLKGVDSTLKIQPAKLEDSAVYLCASSPRGPGGATDTQYFGPGTRLTVL.

V gene TRBV21-1 combines with J gene TRBJ1-4; the table's D gene call, TRBD1, was not cross checked with the DNA. TRBV21-1 is deemed a pseudogene. The CDR3 sequence is 18 residues long. The chain's CDR3 is CASSNPRSPDRGNEKLFF. CDR3 coding DNA: TGTGCCAGCAGCAACCCTCGGAGCCCGGACAGGGGGAACGAAAAACTGTTTTTT.

The chain links TRBV18 to TRBJ2-5; 10 nucleotides agree with TRBD1. Per the germline V gene, CDR1 is KGHSH and CDR2 is LQKENI. The V segment lost 3 bases and the J segment 4 bases; nucleotides outside the gene matches: 2. The CDR3 spans 14 residues. Written as DNA, the CDR3 is TGTGCCAGCTCACCGGGACAGGGGATAGAGACCCAGTACTTC. The encoded protein is CASSPGQGIETQYF. Combining the CDR3 with reference TRBV18 and TRBJ2-5 gives the whole variable domain NAGVMQNPRHLVRRRGQEARLRCSPMKGHSHVYWYRQLPEEGLKFMVYLQKENIIDESGMPKERFSAEFPKEGPSILRIQQVVRGDSAAYFCASSPGQGIETQYFGPGTRLLVL.

The CDR3 region has the DNA TGTGCCAGCTCACCTGGGGGGGCAACTAATGAAAAACTGTTTTTT. Encoded protein: CASSPGGATNEKLFF. This chain links TRBV18 with TRBJ1-4; D perhaps matches TRBD1 (5 bases). The ends were cut back, 3 bases at V and 0 bases at J, with 8 bases in the middle. The CDR3 consists of 15 residues. Germline values: CDR1 KGHSH, CDR2 LQKENI.

For this clone: Other DNA sequences of this sample code for an identical CDR3. This chain joins TRBV5-1 and TRBJ1-2; a weak D match, TRBD1 (6 bases). The length of the CDR3 is 13 residues. V was cut by 3 bases and J by 8 bases, with 14 bases left in between. Germline V gives CDR1 SGHRS, CDR2 YFSETQ. CDR3 loop: CASSWGQGDGYTF. The CDR3 nucleotides are TGCGCCAGCAGCTGGGGGCAGGGAGACGGCTACACCTTC. Variable domain in full (rest from reference TRBV5-1 and TRBJ1-2): KAGVTQTPRYLIKTRGQQVTLSCSPISGHRSVSWYQQTPGQGLQFLFEYFSETQRNKGNFPGRFSGRQFSNSRSEMNVSTLELGDSALYLCASSWGQGDGYTFGSGTRLTVV.

This chain joins TRBV3-1 (or the pseudogene TRBV3-2) and TRBJ2-5, with 11 bases fitting TRBD2. Losses at the gene ends were 0 bases for V and 4 bases for J; bases not matched to a gene: 4. The CDR3 totals 16 residues. The germline V gene has CDR1 LGHDT and CDR2 YNNKEL (reference sequence). CDR3 sequence: CASSQEFLAGGETQYF. DNA for the CDR3: TGTGCCAGCAGCCAAGAGTTCCTAGCGGGGGGAGAGACCCAGTACTTC.

The genes are TRBV18 and TRBJ1-2, with a tentative D call TRBD1 (6 bases). The V gene's germline CDR1 is KGHSH and CDR2 LQKENI. Trimming removed 2 bases at V and 6 bases at J, with 13 bases between. This CDR3 spans 14 amino acids. The CDR3: CASSPNPRGHGYTF. The CDR3 DNA reads TGTGCCAGCTCACCAAATCCCAGGGGCCATGGCTACACCTTC.

This chain joins TRBV20-1 and TRBJ1-2; no reliable D call. Germline loops: CDR1 DFQATT, CDR2 SNEGSKA (reference sequence). The CDR3 contains 11 residues. V was cut by 6 bases and J by 6 bases, with 11 bases left in between. The CDR3 DNA reads as TGCAGTGCGCTTACTTCCCATGGCTACACCTTC. Encoded protein: CSALTSHGYTF.